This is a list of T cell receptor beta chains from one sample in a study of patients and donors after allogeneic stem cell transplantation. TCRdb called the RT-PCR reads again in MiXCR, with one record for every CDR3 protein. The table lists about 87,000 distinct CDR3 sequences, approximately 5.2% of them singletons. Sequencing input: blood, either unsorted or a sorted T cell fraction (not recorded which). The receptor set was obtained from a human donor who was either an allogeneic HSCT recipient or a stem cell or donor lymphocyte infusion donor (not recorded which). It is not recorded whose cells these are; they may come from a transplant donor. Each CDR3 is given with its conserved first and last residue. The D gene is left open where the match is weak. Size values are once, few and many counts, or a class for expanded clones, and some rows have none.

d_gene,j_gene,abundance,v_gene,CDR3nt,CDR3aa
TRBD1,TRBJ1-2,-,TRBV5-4,TGTGCCAGCAGTATACAGGGGGCGCTTGGCTACACCTTC,CASSIQGALGYTF
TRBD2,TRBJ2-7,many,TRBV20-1,TGCAGTGCGAGAAGGACTAGCGGGAGGTTCGAGCAGTACTTC,CSARRTSGRFEQYF
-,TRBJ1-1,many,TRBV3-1,TGTGCCAGCAGCCCCCGGGAGGGGGGGCTGGGTGACACTGAAGCTTTCTTT,CASSPREGGLGDTEAFF
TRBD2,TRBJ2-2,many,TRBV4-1,TGCGCCAGCAGCCCCGGACTAGCGGGGAACACCGGGGAGCTGTTTTTT,CASSPGLAGNTGELFF
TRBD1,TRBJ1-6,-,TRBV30,TGTGCCTGGGAGCCGGGGACAGGGCGGAATTCACCCCTCCACTTT,CAWEPGTGRNSPLHF
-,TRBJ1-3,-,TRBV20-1,TGCAGTGCCCGTTCTTGGCAGCTCCTAGGGACCATATATTTT,CSARSWQLLGTIYF
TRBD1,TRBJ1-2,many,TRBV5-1,TGCGCCAGCAGCCTGGGGTACAGGGGTTACACCTTC,CASSLGYRGYTF
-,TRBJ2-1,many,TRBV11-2,TGTGCCAGCAGCTTACAGGGACTCCCTTACAATGAGCAGTTCTTC,CASSLQGLPYNEQFF
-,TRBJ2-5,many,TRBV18,TGTGCCAGCTCACCACGGGGGGCAGGCTTAACCCAAGAGACCCAGTACTTC,CASSPRGAGLTQETQYF
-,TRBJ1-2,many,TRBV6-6,TGTGCCAGCAGCCCGGGGAAACGCTATGGCTACACCTTC,CASSPGKRYGYTF
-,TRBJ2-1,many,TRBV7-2,TGTGCCAGCAGCTTAGCGACTAGAGTATACAATGAGCAGTTCTTC,CASSLATRVYNEQFF
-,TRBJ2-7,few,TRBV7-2,TGTGCCAGCAGCTCACGACAAGGGGGCGAGCAGTACTTC,CASSSRQGGEQYF
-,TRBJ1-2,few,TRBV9,TGTGCCAGCAGCGTAGACCCCGGGAGCTCCTATGGCTACACCTTC,CASSVDPGSSYGYTF
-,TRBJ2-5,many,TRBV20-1,TGCAGTGCTAGAGGTTGGGCGGTTCTTGAGAGGGAGACCCAGTACTTC,CSARGWAVLERETQYF
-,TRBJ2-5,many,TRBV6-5,TGTGCCAGCAGTTACCTCAGGAGGGGACACAAACAAGAGACCCAGTACTTC,CASSYLRRGHKQETQYF
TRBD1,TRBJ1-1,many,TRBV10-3,TGTGCCAGCCGACAGGGGGGAACTGAAGCTTTCTTT,CASRQGGTEAFF
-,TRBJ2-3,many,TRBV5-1,TGCGCCAGCGGGAATGAGGCGGCCGCAGATACGCAGTATTTT,CASGNEAAADTQYF
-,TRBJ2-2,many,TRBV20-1,TGCAGTGCTAGTGACCCCGCGAACACCGGGGAGCTGTTTTTT,CSASDPANTGELFF
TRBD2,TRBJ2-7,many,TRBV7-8,TGTGCCAGCAGCTTGCCGGGACTAGCGGGATATCGCTCCTACGAGCAGTACTTC,CASSLPGLAGYRSYEQYF
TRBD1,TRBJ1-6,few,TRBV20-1,TGCAGTGGAGCCAGGGGGCTTAATTCACCCCTCCACTTT,CSGARGLNSPLHF
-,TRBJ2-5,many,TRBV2,TGTGCCAGCAGTGAGGAGGGCAGGGACGAGACCCAGTACTTC,CASSEEGRDETQYF
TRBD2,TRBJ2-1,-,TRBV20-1,TGCAGTACCGGACTAGCGGGAGCCAATGAGCAGTTCTTC,CSTGLAGANEQFF
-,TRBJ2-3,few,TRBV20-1,TGCAGTGCTAGTAACCCACAGCGGAGCACAGATACGCAGTATTTT,CSASNPQRSTDTQYF
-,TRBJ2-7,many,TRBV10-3,TGTGCCATCAGGGCGGGACAGAGATTCATATCCGAGCAGTACTTC,CAIRAGQRFISEQYF
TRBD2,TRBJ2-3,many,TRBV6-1,TGTGCAAGCGGGATTAGAGATACGCAGTATTTT,CASGIRDTQYF
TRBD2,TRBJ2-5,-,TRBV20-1,TGCAGTGCTAGACTAGCGGGGTCCCACTTC,CSARLAGSHF
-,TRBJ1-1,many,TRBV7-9,TGTGCCAGCAGCTTGAGACAGGTGAAAGCTTTCTTT,CASSLRQVKAFF
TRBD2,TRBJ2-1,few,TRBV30,TGTGCCCTCGAGCGGGAGGGCTACAATGAGCAGTTCTTC,CALEREGYNEQFF
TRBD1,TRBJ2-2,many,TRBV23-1,TGCGCCAGCAAGGGGACAGCGAACACCGGGGAGCTGTTTTTT,CASKGTANTGELFF
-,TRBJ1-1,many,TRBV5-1,TGCGCCAGCAGCTTGAATGGGGCCGGCCTCACTGAAGCTTTCTTT,CASSLNGAGLTEAFF
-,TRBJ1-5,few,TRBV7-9,TGTGCCAGCAGCTTGGAAAGCAATCAGCCCCAGCATTTT,CASSLESNQPQHF
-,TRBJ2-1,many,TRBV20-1,TGCAGTGCTAGAGATAGAAAACATTGGGCGGGTCCCCAATACAATGAGCAGTTCTTC,CSARDRKHWAGPQYNEQFF
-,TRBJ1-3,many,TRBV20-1,TGCAGTGCTACTCACGGTAGCTCTGGAAACACCATATATTTT,CSATHGSSGNTIYF
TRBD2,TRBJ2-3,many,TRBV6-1,TGTGCCACCCTACGCCCACTAGCGGGCTTGACAGATACGCAGTATTTT,CATLRPLAGLTDTQYF
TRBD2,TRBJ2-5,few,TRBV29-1,TGCAGCGTTCGACTAGCGGGGGCGGCTACAGAGACCCAGTACTTC,CSVRLAGAATETQYF
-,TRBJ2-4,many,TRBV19,TGTGCCAGTAGTTCCGGAGGGGCAGCCAAAAACATTCAGTACTTC,CASSSGGAAKNIQYF
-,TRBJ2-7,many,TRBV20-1,TGCAGTACGGCAGGGGCCTACGAGCAGTACTTC,CSTAGAYEQYF
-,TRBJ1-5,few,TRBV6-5,TGTGCCAGCTGCCAGCGCAATCAGCCCCAGCATTTT,CASCQRNQPQHF
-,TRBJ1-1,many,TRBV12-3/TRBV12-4,TGTGCCAGCAGTTTAAGCGGGGGCAGGGATGAAGCTTTCTTT,CASSLSGGRDEAFF
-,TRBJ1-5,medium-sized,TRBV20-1,TGCAGTGCCATAACGGGGGCCCCCAATCAGCCCCAGCATTTT,CSAITGAPNQPQHF
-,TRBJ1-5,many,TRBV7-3,TGTGCCCGGGGGAGAGGCAATCAGCCCCAGCATTTT,CARGRGNQPQHF
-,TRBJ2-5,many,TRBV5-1,TGCGCCAGCAGCTTGGATCCGGGTTATGAGACCCAGTACTTC,CASSLDPGYETQYF
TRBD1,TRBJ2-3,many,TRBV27,TGTGCCAGCAGTATGTCGACAGGGCCCTTGGATACGCAGTATTTT,CASSMSTGPLDTQYF
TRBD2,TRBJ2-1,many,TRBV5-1,TGCGCCAGCAGCCCCTCCTCGGGGGGGAGGTACAATGAGCAGTTCTTC,CASSPSSGGRYNEQFF
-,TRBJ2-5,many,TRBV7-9,TGTGCCAGCAGCCCCATGGAGACCCAGTACTTC,CASSPMETQYF
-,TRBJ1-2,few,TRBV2,TGTGCCAGCAGCGACGAGAACTATGGCTACACCTTC,CASSDENYGYTF
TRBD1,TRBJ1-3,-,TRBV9,TGTGCCAGCAGCGTAGAAGGGACAGGGTATCCTGGAAACACCATATATTTT,CASSVEGTGYPGNTIYF
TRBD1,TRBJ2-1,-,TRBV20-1,TGCAGTGCTAGGGTCCAGGGGGCGGATGAGCAGTTCTTC,CSARVQGADEQFF
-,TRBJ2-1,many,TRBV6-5,TGTGCCAGCAGTTACGAAAGCTCCTACAATGAGCAGTTCTTC,CASSYESSYNEQFF
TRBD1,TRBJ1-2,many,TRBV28,TGTGCCAGCAGTTTACCGGGACAGGCCTCTGGTGCTGGCTACACCTTC,CASSLPGQASGAGYTF
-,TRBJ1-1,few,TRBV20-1,TGCAGTGCTAGACGACCGATCATGAACACTGAAGCTTTCTTT,CSARRPIMNTEAFF
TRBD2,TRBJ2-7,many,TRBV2,TGTGCCAGCAGTGAAGCCCGCGGGAGTATGGACGAGCAGTACTTC,CASSEARGSMDEQYF
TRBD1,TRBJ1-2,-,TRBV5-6,TGTGCCAGCGGCAAGACAGGGCCTTATGGCTACACCTTC,CASGKTGPYGYTF
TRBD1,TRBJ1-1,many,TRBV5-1,TGCGCCAGCAGCTTGGCACGGGACAGGGAGGCTTTCTTT,CASSLARDREAFF